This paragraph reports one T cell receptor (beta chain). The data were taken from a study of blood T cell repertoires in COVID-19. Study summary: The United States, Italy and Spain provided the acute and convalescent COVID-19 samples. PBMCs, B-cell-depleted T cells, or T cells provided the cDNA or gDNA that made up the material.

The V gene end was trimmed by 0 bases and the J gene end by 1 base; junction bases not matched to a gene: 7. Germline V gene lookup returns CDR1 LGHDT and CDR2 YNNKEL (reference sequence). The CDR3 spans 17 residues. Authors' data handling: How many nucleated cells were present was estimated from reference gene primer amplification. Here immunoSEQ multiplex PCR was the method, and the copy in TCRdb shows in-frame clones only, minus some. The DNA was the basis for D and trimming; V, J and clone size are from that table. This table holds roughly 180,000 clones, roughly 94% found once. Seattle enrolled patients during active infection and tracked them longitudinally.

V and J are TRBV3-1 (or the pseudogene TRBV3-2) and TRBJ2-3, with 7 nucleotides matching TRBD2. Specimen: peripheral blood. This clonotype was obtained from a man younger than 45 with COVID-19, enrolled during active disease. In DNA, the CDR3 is TGTGCCAGCAGCCAAGATGGTAGAAGCGGGGGCACAGATACGCAGTATTTT. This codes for CASSQDGRSGGTDTQYF.